Reported below is one T cell receptor (beta chain). Its antigen remains unknown. An end of the junction differs from the germline gene, which may be a read error. The library came from three nested PCR rounds adapted from ARM-PCR protocols. TCRdb itself ran the multiplex PCR reads through MiXCR, one entry per CDR3 protein. There are 76,000 or so distinct CDR3 sequences in the sample; roughly 70% occur only once, and around an eighth lies in the top ten. The template was RNA from unsorted bulk tissue. The data originate from a study of tumor and adjacent non-tumor tissue in lung cancer. Study-level results: Significantly higher TCR diversity was found in tumor than normal lung.

This clonotype originated in a woman aged 70 to 79 with non-small cell lung cancer. The sequencing sample was made of lung tumor tissue.

CDR3 in DNA: TGTGTAAGCAGCTTACTAGGAACCACGCCACGGTTC. The encoded protein is CVSSLLGTTPRF. The chain combines TRBV11-1 with TRBJ2-1; D is possibly TRBD2 (5 bases). The germline V gene has CDR1 SGHAT and CDR2 FQDESV (reference sequence). This CDR3 region has 12 residues.